This entry lists 23 T cell receptor beta chains sequenced from one sample in a study of spatial heterogeneity in lung cancer. Study-wide findings and caveats: One measure, the expanded intratumoral alpha and beta TCR count, tracked tumor mutation counts.

Time point here: sample taken at primary tumor resection. These receptors are not linked to any known antigen. TCRdb recomputed calls from the 5' RACE reads with MiXCR, one row per CDR3 protein. The table shows 8,300 or so distinct CDR3 sequences, with roughly 4.5% occurring only once. Here the sequenced sample was lung tumor tissue, taken at surgery. The origin of the receptors is a female donor with early-stage non-small cell lung cancer.

Many counts were recorded for this clonotype. The chain uses TRBV20-1 and TRBJ2-5; D tentatively reads TRBD1 or TRBD2 (7 bases each). Trimming pared 3 bases from V and 5 bases from J, leaving 13 bases between. The germline V gene has CDR1 DFQATT and CDR2 SNEGSKA (reference sequence). There are 13 residues in the CDR3. The CDR3 DNA reads TGCAGTGCTAGCTCAGGGGGGGGGGAGACCCAGTACTTC. Protein sequence: CSASSGGGETQYF.

This clonotype was seen at least ten times. This chain connects TRBV30 to TRBJ2-7, with D perhaps TRBD1 (6 bases). Per germline, CDR1 GTSNPN and CDR2 SVGIG (reference sequence). V lost 7 bases to trimming and J lost 1 base, with 11 bases between them. CDR3 length: 12 residues. CDR3 bases: TGTGCCTTGAGGACAGAATCCTACGAGCAGTACTTC. Translation gives CALRTESYEQYF. The complete variable domain, with remaining parts taken from reference TRBV30 and TRBJ2-7, reads SQTIHQWPATLVQPVGSPLSLECTVEGTSNPNLYWYRQAAGRGLQLLFYSVGIGQISSEVPQNLSASRPQDRQFILSSKKLLLSDSGFYLCALRTESYEQYFGPGTRLTVT.

This clonotype was counted many times. V usage is TRBV4-2 and J usage is TRBJ1-6; D not resolved. The germline CDR1 and CDR2 sequences are LGHNA and YNFKEQ. This CDR3 contains 16 residues. V gave up 0 bases and J gave up 10 bases, with 16 bases separating them. CDR3 bases: TGTGCCAGCAGCCAAGAACGCCTGGGATCAAGGTCACCCCTCCACTTT. Its protein product is CASSQERLGSRSPLHF.

The chain has TRBV28 and TRBJ2-1; 7 positions agree with TRBD1. The CDR3 consists of 13 residues. Germline V gene sequence: CDR1 MDHEN, CDR2 SYDVKM. J gave up 8 bases and V 7 bases, and 8 bases lay outside the gene matches. The CDR3 region is CASKPGGWDEQFF. The CDR3 DNA reads TGTGCCAGCAAACCAGGGGGTTGGGATGAGCAGTTCTTC. The full variable domain, with the rest looked up from reference TRBV28 and TRBJ2-1, is DVKVTQSSRYLVKRTGEKVFLECVQDMDHENMFWYRQDPGLGLRLIYFSYDVKMKEKGDIPEGYSVSREKKERFSLILESASTNQTSMYLCASKPGGWDEQFFGPGTRLTVL.

The sample holds many counts of this clonotype. The chain has TRBV5-4 and TRBJ1-5, with D perhaps TRBD1 (6 bases). Trimming took 2 bases from V and 4 from J, leaving 10 bases between them. Per germline, CDR1 SGHNT and CDR2 YYREEE (reference sequence). The CDR3 is made up of 14 amino acids. This CDR3 reads CASSFGGQNQPQHF. The CDR3 nucleotides read TGTGCCAGCAGCTTTGGGGGGCAGAATCAGCCCCAGCATTTT.

This clonotype was seen only a few times. A read error may explain this, as a much larger clone is one base away. The chain links TRBV20-1 to TRBJ2-6; D gene uncertain. This CDR3 has 14 amino acids. Germline CDR1 and CDR2: DFQATT and SNEGSKA (reference sequence). Trimming cost V 3 bases and J 0 bases, with 6 bases left between them. DNA for the CDR3: TGCAGTGCTAGTCCTAGCTCTGGGGCCAACGTCCTGACTTTC. This translates into CSASPSSGANVLTF.

This clonotype was recorded many times. V usage is TRBV25-1 and J usage is TRBJ2-3; D unresolved. Trimming stripped 2 bases from V and 2 bases from J, with 14 bases between. The germline gives CDR1 MGHDK, CDR2 SYGVNS. The CDR3 runs to 16 residues. Written as DNA, the CDR3 is TGTGCCAGCAGTGAAGGAGTGGTGGGTACCACAGATACGCAGTATTTT. This translates into CASSEGVVGTTDTQYF.

The chain has TRBV27 and TRBJ1-5, with D possibly TRBD1 on 6 matching bases. This CDR3 is 15 amino acids long. Per germline, CDR1 MNHEY and CDR2 SMNVEV (reference sequence). The V end was cut by 2 bases, the J end by 6 bases, with 14 bases between. The CDR3 region has the DNA TGTGCCAGCAGTTTAAGGTACGGGGGCGGTCAGCCCCAGCATTTT. It specifies CASSLRYGGGQPQHF.

The table lists this clonotype with many counts. The chain employs TRBV7-6 and TRBJ2-1; D gene unclear. Germline CDR1 is SGHVS and CDR2 is FNYEAQ. The CDR3 is made up of 14 amino acids. V was pared by 5 bases and J by 3 bases, with 11 bases between. CDR3 DNA: TGTGCCAGCAGCCCCCGGCTAAACTACAATGAGCAGTTCTTC. It codes for CASSPRLNYNEQFF. The variable domain in full, with the rest retrieved from reference TRBV7-6 and TRBJ2-1, is GAGVSQSPRYKVTKRGQDVALRCDPISGHVSLYWYRQALGQGPEFLTYFNYEAQQDKSGLPNDRFSAERPEGSISTLTIQRTEQRDSAMYRCASSPRLNYNEQFFGPGTRLTVL.

V and J are TRBV19 and TRBJ2-1, with D perhaps TRBD2 (6 bases). Germline V gene lookup returns CDR1 LNHDA and CDR2 SQIVND (reference sequence). Deletions cut 8 bases from V and 4 bases from J, with 18 bases between. There are 15 residues in the CDR3. The CDR3 DNA sequence: TGTGCCAGTGCCTCCGACTATAGCGGTTACAATGAGCAGTTCTTC. Translated, it gives CASASDYSGYNEQFF.

The sample holds many counts of this clonotype. The chain is built from TRBV9 and TRBJ2-5; D may correspond to TRBD1 or TRBD2 (5 bases each). V gave up 3 bases and J gave up 4 bases, with 16 bases separating them. The length of the CDR3 is 15 residues. The germline CDR1 and CDR2 sequences are SGDLS and YYNGEE. CDR3 DNA sequence: TGTGCCAGCAGCGCAGGCTTAGGGACGGGAGAGACCCAGTACTTC. It translates to CASSAGLGTGETQYF.

At least ten counts were recorded for this clonotype. J is TRBJ2-5 and V is TRBV12-3 or TRBV12-4; 8 bases agree with TRBD2. Trimming took 5 bases from V and 4 from J; bases not matched to a gene: 6. CDR3 length equals 14 residues. The CDR3 region is CASSPRTSRETQYF. In nucleotides, the CDR3 is TGTGCCAGCAGTCCAAGGACTAGCAGAGAGACCCAGTACTTC.

In this sample, this clonotype turned up many times. The rearrangement links TRBV7-2 to TRBJ2-1; 11 bases agree with TRBD2. CDR3 length: 19 amino acids. V lost 0 bases, J lost 9 bases, and 16 bases stayed unmatched. Germline assignment: CDR1 SGHTA and CDR2 FQGNSA. The DNA of the CDR3 is TGTGCCAGCAGCTTAGCGGGGGGCCAACTAGCGGGAGTATTAGGTGAGCAGTTCTTC. Translation: CASSLAGGQLAGVLGEQFF. Full variable domain (outside the CDR3, taken from reference TRBV7-2 and TRBJ2-1): GAGVSQSPSNKVTEKGKDVELRCDPISGHTALYWYRQSLGQGLEFLIYFQGNSAPDKSGLPSDRFSAERTGGSVSTLTIQRTQQEDSAVYLCASSLAGGQLAGVLGEQFFGPGTRLTVL.

This clonotype is termed medium-sized. The chain has TRBV12-3 or TRBV12-4 and TRBJ2-3; 7 bases line up with TRBD2. The CDR3 spans 13 residues. The trim removed 7 bases at V and 4 bases at J, leaving 5 bases unmatched. The CDR3 sequence: CASTASGPDTQYF. CDR3 nucleotide sequence: TGTGCCAGCACTGCTAGCGGCCCAGATACGCAGTATTTT.

This clonotype was recorded at least ten times. The rearrangement links TRBV6-5 to TRBJ2-5, with 10 bases matching TRBD1. The germline CDR1 and CDR2 sequences are MNHEY and SVGAGI. The CDR3 consists of 16 residues. Trimming removed 3 bases from V and 1 base from J; junction bases left unmatched: 5. CDR3 residues: CASSYGTGALQETQYF. DNA for the CDR3: TGTGCCAGCAGTTATGGGACAGGGGCCCTCCAAGAGACCCAGTACTTC.

This clonotype was counted at least ten times. The chain has TRBV7-9 and TRBJ2-3; 9 nucleotides match TRBD2. The junction had 9 bases not matched to a gene; V was cut back by 3 bases and J by 8 bases. The CDR3 has 15 amino acids. Germline CDR1 and CDR2: SEHNR and FQNEAQ (reference sequence). The CDR3 coding sequence is TGTGCCAGCAGCTTGGAGGCGGGAGGGTTTAGTACGCAGTATTTT. This encodes CASSLEAGGFSTQYF.

Regarding this clonotype: A read error is possible here, since a much larger clone lies one base away. The chain joins TRBV2 to TRBJ2-1; D is uncertain. Trimming pared 5 bases from V and 10 bases from J, leaving 12 bases between. In germline, CDR1 is SNHLY, CDR2 FYNNEI. The CDR3 is 12 residues long. CDR3 DNA: TGTGCCAGCAGTTGGAGAGACTCCGAGCAGTTCTTC. Its translation: CASSWRDSEQFF. The variable domain in full, with the rest retrieved from reference TRBV2 and TRBJ2-1, is EPEVTQTPSHQVTQMGQEVILRCVPISNHLYFYWYRQILGQKVEFLVSFYNNEISEKSEIFDDQFSVERPDGSNFTLKIRSTKLEDSAMYFCASSWRDSEQFFGPGTRLTVL.

Many counts were recorded for this clonotype. The chain uses TRBV20-1 and TRBJ2-1; D may correspond to TRBD1 or TRBD2 (5 bases each). The CDR3 sequence is 16 residues long. Trimming cost V 5 bases and J 0 bases, with 17 bases left between them. CDR1 DFQATT and CDR2 SNEGSKA come from the germline V gene (reference sequence). Here the CDR3 DNA reads TGCAGTGCTTCGAAATGGGACCCAAGCTCCTACAATGAGCAGTTCTTC. Amino acids: CSASKWDPSSYNEQFF.

This clonotype was seen repeatedly, ten times or more. The genes are TRBV20-1 and TRBJ2-1; 10 positions match TRBD2. CDR3 length: 18 amino acids. J was trimmed by 7 bases and V by 4 bases; bases with no gene match: 19. Germline CDR1 and CDR2: DFQATT and SNEGSKA (reference sequence). The CDR3 is CSATGVGGSGRLRNEQFF. The CDR3 DNA sequence: TGCAGTGCTACGGGGGTCGGGGGTAGCGGGAGGTTGCGGAATGAGCAGTTCTTC.

This clonotype has a count of ten or more. The chain couples TRBV28 to TRBJ1-2; 7 positions match TRBD1. CDR3 length: 15 amino acids. CDR1 MDHEN and CDR2 SYDVKM come from the germline V gene. The J segment lost 1 base and the V segment lost 3 bases, leaving 5 bases of the junction unmatched. The CDR3 region is CASSFVTGFNYGYTF. The CDR3 DNA reads as TGTGCCAGCAGTTTTGTGACAGGGTTTAACTATGGCTACACCTTC.

This clonotype qualifies as medium-sized. The J gene is TRBJ2-3, the V gene TRBV5-1; D uncertain. The CDR3 length is 12 residues. The germline gives CDR1 SGHRS, CDR2 YFSETQ. With 5 bases removed from V and 6 bases from J, the gap between germline ends came to 10 bases. The CDR3 DNA reads as TGCGCCAGCAGGACCGGCTCCGATACGCAGTATTTT. Translated, it gives CASRTGSDTQYF.

This clonotype was found many times. V is TRBV7-2 and J is TRBJ2-1; TRBD2 might be the D (5 bases). The length of the CDR3 is 13 residues. Trimming removed 4 bases at V and 5 bases at J, with 9 bases between. The germline gives CDR1 SGHTA, CDR2 FQGNSA. CDR3 residues: CASSSSPHNEQFF. The CDR3 nucleotides read TGTGCCAGCAGCTCTAGCCCCCACAATGAGCAGTTCTTC.

This clonotype was picked up many times. The chain combines TRBV5-1 with TRBJ2-5; the match to TRBD2 covers 10 bases. Per germline, CDR1 SGHRS and CDR2 YFSETQ. CDR3 length: 14 residues. V dropped 2 bases and J dropped 6; count of bases not matched to a gene: 4. The CDR3 DNA is TGCGCCAGCAGCTTAACTAGCGGGACGCAGACCCAGTACTTC. Translated: CASSLTSGTQTQYF.